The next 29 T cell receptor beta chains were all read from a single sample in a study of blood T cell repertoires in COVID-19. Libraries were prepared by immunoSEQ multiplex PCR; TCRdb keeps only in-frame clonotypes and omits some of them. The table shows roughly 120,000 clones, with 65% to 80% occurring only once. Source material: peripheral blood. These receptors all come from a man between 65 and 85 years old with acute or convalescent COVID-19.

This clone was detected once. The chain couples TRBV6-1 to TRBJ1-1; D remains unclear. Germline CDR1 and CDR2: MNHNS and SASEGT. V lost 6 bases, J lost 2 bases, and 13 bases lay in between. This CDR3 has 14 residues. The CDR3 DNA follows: TGTGCCAGCAGCCAACCCCCAGAAAACACTGAAGCTTTCTTT. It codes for CASSQPPENTEAFF.

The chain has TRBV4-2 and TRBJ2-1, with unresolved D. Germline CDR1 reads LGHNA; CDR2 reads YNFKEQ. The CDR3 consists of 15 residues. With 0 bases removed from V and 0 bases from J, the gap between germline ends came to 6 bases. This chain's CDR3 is CASSQELSSYNEQFF. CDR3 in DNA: TGTGCCAGCAGCCAAGAGTTGAGCTCCTACAATGAGCAGTTCTTC.

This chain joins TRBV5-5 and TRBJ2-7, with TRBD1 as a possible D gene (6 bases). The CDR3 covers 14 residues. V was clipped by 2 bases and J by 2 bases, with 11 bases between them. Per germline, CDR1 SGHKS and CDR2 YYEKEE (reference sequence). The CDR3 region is CASSLTGTTYEQYF. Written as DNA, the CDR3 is TGTGCCAGCAGCTTAACAGGGACAACCTACGAGCAGTACTTC.

The CDR3 region has the DNA TGTGCCAGCAGCTTATCGGCCGGGGGGCGAGATACGCAGTATTTT. It specifies CASSLSAGGRDTQYF. This chain links TRBV7-2 with TRBJ2-3; possibly TRBD2 for D (7 bases). Germline V gives CDR1 SGHTA, CDR2 FQGNSA. The CDR3 covers 15 residues. Between the trimmed V and J ends, which lost 2 bases and 5 bases, there was a span of 14 bases.

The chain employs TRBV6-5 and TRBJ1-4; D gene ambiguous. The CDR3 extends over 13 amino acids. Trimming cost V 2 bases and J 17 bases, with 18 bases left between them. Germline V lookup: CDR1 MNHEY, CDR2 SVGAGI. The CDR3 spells CASSYGHNSPLFF. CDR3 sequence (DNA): TGTGCCAGCAGTTACGGTCATAACAGCCCCCTTTTTTTT.

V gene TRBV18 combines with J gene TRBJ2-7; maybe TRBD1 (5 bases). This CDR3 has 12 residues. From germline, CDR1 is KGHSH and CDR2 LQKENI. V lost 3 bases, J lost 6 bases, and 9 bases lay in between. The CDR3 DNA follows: TGTGCCAGCTCACCTGACAGAACCGAGCAGTACTTC. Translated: CASSPDRTEQYF.

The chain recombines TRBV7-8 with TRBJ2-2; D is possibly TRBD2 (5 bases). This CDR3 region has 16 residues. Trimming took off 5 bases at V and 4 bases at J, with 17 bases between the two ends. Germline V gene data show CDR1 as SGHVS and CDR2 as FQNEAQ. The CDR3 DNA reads TGTGCCAGCAGCCGCCAGAGCGGTACGTTCACCGGGGAGCTGTTTTTT. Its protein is CASSRQSGTFTGELFF. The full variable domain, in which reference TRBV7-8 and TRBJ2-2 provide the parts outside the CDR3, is GAGVSQSPRYKVAKRGQDVALRCDPISGHVSLFWYQQALGQGPEFLTYFQNEAQLDKSGLPSDRFFAERPEGSVSTLKIQRTQQEDSAVYLCASSRQSGTFTGELFFGEGSRLTVL.

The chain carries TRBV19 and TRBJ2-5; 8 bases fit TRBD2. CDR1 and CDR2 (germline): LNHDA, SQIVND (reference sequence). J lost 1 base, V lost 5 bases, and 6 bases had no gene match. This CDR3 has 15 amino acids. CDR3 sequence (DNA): TGTGCCAGTAGTGGGTTGCGGGGGGCCCAAGAGACCCAGTACTTC. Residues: CASSGLRGAQETQYF.

The CDR3 spells CASSATTVTQETQYF. The CDR3 DNA follows: TGTGCCAGCAGCGCCACGACTGTGACCCAAGAGACCCAGTACTTC. This chain joins TRBV5-6 and TRBJ2-5; D gene ambiguous. CDR1 and CDR2 from the germline V gene are SGHDT and YYEEEE. The V end lost 4 bases, the J end lost 1 base, and 14 bases lay between the germline ends. The CDR3 length is 15 residues.

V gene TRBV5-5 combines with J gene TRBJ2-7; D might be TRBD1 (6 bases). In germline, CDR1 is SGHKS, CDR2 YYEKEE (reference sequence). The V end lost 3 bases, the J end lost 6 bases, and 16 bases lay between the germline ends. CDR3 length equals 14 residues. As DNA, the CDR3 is TGTGCCAGCAGCTCCCCGGGACAATTTTTCGAGCAGTACTTC. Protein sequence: CASSSPGQFFEQYF.

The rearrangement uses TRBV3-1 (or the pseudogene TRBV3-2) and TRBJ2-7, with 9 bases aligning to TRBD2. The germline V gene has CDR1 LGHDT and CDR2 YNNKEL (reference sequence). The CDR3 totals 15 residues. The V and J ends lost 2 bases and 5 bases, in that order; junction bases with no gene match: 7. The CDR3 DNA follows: TGTGCCAGCAGCCAAATGCGGACTAGCGTCGACGAGCAGTACTTC. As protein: CASSQMRTSVDEQYF.

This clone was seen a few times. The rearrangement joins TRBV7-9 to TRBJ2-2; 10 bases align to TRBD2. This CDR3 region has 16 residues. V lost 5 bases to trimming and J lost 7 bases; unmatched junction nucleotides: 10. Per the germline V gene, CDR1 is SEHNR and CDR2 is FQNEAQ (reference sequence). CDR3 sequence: CASSPPAGGPFGELFF. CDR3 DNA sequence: TGTGCCAGCAGCCCCCCAGCGGGAGGGCCGTTCGGGGAGCTGTTTTTT.

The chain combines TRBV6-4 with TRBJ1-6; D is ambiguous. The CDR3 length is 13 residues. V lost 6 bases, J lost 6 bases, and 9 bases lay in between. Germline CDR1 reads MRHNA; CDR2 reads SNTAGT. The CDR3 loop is CASSEGLNSPLHF. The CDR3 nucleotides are TGTGCCAGCAGCGAGGGCCTTAATTCACCCCTCCACTTT.

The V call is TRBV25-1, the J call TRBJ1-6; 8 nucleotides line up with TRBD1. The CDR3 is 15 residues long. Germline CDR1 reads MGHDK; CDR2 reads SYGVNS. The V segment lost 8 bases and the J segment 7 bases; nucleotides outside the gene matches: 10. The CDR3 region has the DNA TGTGCCAGCGAGAACCCCAGGGGGCTGAATTCACCCCTCCACTTT. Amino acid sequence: CASENPRGLNSPLHF.

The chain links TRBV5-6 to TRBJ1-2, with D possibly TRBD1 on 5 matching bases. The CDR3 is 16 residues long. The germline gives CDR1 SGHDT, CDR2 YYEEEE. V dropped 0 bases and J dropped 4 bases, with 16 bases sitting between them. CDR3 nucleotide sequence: TGTGCCAGCAGCTTGGAAGAAGGGGTGATTAGCTATGGCTACACCTTC. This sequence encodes CASSLEEGVISYGYTF.

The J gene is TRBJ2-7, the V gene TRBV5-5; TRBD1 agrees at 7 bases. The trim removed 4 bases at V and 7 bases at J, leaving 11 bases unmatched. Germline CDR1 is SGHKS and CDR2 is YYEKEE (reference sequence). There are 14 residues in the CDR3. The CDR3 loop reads CASSDQGVLREQYF. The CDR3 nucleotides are TGTGCCAGCAGCGACCAGGGGGTATTGAGGGAGCAGTACTTC.

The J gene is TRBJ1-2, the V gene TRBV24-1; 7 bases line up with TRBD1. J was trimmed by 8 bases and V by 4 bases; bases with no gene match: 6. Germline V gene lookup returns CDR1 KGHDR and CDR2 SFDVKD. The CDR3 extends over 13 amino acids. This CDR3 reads CATSDYRGAGYTF. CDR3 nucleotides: TGTGCCACCAGTGACTACAGGGGAGCGGGCTACACCTTC.

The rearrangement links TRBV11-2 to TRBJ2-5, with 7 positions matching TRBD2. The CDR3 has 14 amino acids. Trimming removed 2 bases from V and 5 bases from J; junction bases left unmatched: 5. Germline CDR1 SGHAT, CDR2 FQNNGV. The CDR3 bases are TGTGCCAGCAGCTTACGGCAGGGAGGGGAGACCCAGTACTTC. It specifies CASSLRQGGETQYF.

CDR3 protein: CASSLGTSGLEQFF. CDR3 DNA sequence: TGTGCCAGCAGTCTTGGGACTAGCGGGCTGGAGCAGTTCTTC. This chain uses TRBV2 with TRBJ2-1; the match to TRBD2 covers 12 bases. The V and J ends lost 5 bases and 10 bases, in that order; junction bases with no gene match: 6. Germline CDR1 and CDR2: SNHLY and FYNNEI. The CDR3 totals 14 residues.

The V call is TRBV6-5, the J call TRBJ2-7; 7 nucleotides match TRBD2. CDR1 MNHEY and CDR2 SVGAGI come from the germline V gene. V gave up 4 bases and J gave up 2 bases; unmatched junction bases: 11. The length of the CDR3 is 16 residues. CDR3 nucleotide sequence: TGTGCCAGCAGTTCTCCCAGGGAGGGAGGGACCTACGAGCAGTACTTC. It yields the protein CASSSPREGGTYEQYF.

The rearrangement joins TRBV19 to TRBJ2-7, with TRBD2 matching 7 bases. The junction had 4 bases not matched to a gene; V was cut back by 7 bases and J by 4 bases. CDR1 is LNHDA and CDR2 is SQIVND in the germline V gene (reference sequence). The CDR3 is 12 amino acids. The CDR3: CASMNSGYEQYF. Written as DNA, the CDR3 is TGTGCCAGTATGAATAGCGGGTACGAGCAGTACTTC.

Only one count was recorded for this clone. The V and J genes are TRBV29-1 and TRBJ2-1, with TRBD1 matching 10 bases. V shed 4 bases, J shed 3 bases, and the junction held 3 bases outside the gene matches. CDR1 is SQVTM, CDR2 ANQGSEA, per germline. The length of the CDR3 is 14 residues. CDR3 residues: CSVGWDRGYNEQFF. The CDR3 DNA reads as TGCAGCGTTGGATGGGACAGGGGCTACAATGAGCAGTTCTTC.

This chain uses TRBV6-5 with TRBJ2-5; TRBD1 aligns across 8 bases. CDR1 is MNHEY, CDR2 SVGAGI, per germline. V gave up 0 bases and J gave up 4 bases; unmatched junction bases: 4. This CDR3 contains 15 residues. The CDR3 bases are TGTGCCAGCAGTTACTCCAGGGGGCCGCGAGAGACCCAGTACTTC. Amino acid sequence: CASSYSRGPRETQYF.

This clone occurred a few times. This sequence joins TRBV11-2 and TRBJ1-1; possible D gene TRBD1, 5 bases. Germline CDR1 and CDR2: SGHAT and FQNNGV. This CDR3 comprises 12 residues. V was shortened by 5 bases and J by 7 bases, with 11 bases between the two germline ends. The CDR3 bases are TGTGCCAGCAGCCCAGGACACTATGAAGCTTTCTTT. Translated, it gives CASSPGHYEAFF.

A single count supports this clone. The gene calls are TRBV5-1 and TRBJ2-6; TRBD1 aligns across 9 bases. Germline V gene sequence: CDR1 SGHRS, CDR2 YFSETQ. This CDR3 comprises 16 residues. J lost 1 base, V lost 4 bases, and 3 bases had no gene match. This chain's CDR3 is CASSQDRGSGANVLTF. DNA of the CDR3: TGCGCCAGCAGCCAGGACAGGGGATCTGGGGCCAACGTCCTGACTTTC.

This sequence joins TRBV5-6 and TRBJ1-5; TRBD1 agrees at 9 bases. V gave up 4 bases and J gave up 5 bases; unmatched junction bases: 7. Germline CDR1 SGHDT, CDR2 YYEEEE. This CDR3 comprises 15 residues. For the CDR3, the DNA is TGTGCCAGCAGCACAGGGGGCTTCCAAGATCAGCCCCAGCATTTT. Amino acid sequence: CASSTGGFQDQPQHF. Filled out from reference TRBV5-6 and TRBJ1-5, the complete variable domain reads DAGVTQSPTHLIKTRGQQVTLRCSPKSGHDTVSWYQQALGQGPQFIFQYYEEEERQRGNFPDRFSGHQFPNYSSELNVNALLLGDSALYLCASSTGGFQDQPQHFGDGTRLSIL.

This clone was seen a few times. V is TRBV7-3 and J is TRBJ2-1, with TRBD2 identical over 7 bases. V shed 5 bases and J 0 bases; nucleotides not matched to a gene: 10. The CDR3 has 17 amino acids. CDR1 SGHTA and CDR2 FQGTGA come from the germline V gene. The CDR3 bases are TGTGCCAGCAGCCCCCCGGAAGCGGGGAGCTCCTACAATGAGCAGTTCTTC. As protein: CASSPPEAGSSYNEQFF.

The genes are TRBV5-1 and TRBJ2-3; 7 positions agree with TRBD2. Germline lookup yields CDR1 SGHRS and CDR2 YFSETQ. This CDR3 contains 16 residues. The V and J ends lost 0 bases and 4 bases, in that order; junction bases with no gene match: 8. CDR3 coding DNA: TGCGCCAGCAGCTTGGTATTAGCGGGTGGATCAGATACGCAGTATTTT. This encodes CASSLVLAGGSDTQYF. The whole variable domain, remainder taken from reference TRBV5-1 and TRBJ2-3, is KAGVTQTPRYLIKTRGQQVTLSCSPISGHRSVSWYQQTPGQGLQFLFEYFSETQRNKGNFPGRFSGRQFSNSRSEMNVSTLELGDSALYLCASSLVLAGGSDTQYFGPGTRLTVL.

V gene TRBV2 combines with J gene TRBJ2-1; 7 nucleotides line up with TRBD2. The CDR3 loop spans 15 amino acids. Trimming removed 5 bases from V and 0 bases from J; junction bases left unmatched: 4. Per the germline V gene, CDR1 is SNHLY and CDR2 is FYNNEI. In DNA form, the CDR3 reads TGTGCCAGCAGTCCACTAGCGAACTCCTACAATGAGCAGTTCTTC. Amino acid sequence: CASSPLANSYNEQFF.